These T cell receptor beta chains were read from a single sample in a study of T cells in Graves' hyperthyroidism and ophthalmopathy. MiXCR, run by TCRdb on the multiplex PCR reads, gives a single entry per CDR3 protein. The profile covers fewer than 350,000 distinct CDR3 sequences, with around 15% appearing a single time and over 30% taken by the ten largest. Sample: blood. These receptors were taken from a woman in her 50s with Graves' hyperthyroidism that later progressed to Graves' ophthalmopathy. Each CDR3 is given with its conserved first and last residue. The D gene is left open where the match is weak. Rows give clone size only sometimes, using once, few, many, or a class for an expanded clone.

.	TRBV20-1	TRBJ2-7	.	TGCAGTGCTAGTCGTCTCAGGCTGGGCGAGCAGTACTTC	CSASRLRLGEQYF
.	TRBV7-8	TRBJ1-1	.	TGTGCCAGCAGCTTTAGGGGATCCACTGAAGCTTTCTTT	CASSFRGSTEAFF
once	TRBV28	TRBJ1-1	TRBD1	TGTGCCAGCAGTCCCCCCGGGACAGGGGGCGTCAGTGAAGCTTTCTTT	CASSPPGTGGVSEAFF
many	TRBV18	TRBJ1-2	.	TGTGCCAGCTCGTTCAGGGGCGGCTATGGCTACACCTTC	CASSFRGGYGYTF
.	TRBV20-1	TRBJ1-5	TRBD1	TGCAGTGCTAGAGCCCGGGACAGGGGATTTTATCAGCCCCAGCATTTT	CSARARDRGFYQPQHF
few	TRBV15	TRBJ1-1	.	TGTGCCACCAGCGACGGGAACGAAGCTTTCTTT	CATSDGNEAFF
many	TRBV12-3/TRBV12-4	TRBJ1-1	.	TGTGCCAGCAGTTTAAATCGCGGGACTGAAGCTTTCTTT	CASSLNRGTEAFF
many	TRBV2	TRBJ1-1	TRBD1	TGTGCCAGCAGTGCCGCCACCGGGGACAGGGGTCCCACTGAAGCTTTCTTT	CASSAATGDRGPTEAFF
many	TRBV5-6	TRBJ1-1	.	TGTGCCAGCAGCTTGGTGGACAATGAAGCTTTCTTT	CASSLVDNEAFF
.	TRBV9	TRBJ2-7	TRBD2	TGTGCCAGCAGCGTACTCGGGACTAGCTCCTACGAGCAGTACTTC	CASSVLGTSSYEQYF
.	TRBV9	TRBJ2-2	.	TGTGCCAGCAGCCTTATTCCGGCCACCGGGGAGCTGTTTTTT	CASSLIPATGELFF
many	TRBV5-1	TRBJ2-7	TRBD1	TGCGCCAGCAGCTTGGAGGGGACAGGGAACTACGAGCAGTACTTC	CASSLEGTGNYEQYF
.	TRBV5-1	TRBJ1-4	.	TGCGCCAGCAGCTTTAACCCCGAGGGGGCTAATGAAAAACTGTTTTTT	CASSFNPEGANEKLFF
.	TRBV6-4	TRBJ2-7	TRBD2	TGTGCCAGCACCCTGACCTTAAACCGGGAGGGCTACGAGCAGTACTTC	CASTLTLNREGYEQYF
many	TRBV18	TRBJ2-3	.	TGTGCCAGCTCGGCCCTCACCACAGATACGCAGTATTTT	CASSALTTDTQYF
few	TRBV9	TRBJ2-2	.	TGTGCCAGCAGCGATATACTTACGAACACCGGGGAGCTGTTTTTT	CASSDILTNTGELFF
many	TRBV7-9	TRBJ2-7	TRBD1	TGTGCCAGCAGCTGGGGACAGGGACAATACGAGCAGTACTTC	CASSWGQGQYEQYF
.	TRBV29-1	TRBJ1-5	.	TGCAGCGTTCGAACAGACCTTGGGCCCCAGCATTTT	CSVRTDLGPQHF
many	TRBV5-5	TRBJ2-5	.	TGTGCCAGCAGCGTAACGGAGCGAGAGACCCAGTACTTC	CASSVTERETQYF
.	TRBV6-5	TRBJ2-2	.	TGTGCCAGCAGTTACCCCACGAACACCGGGGAGCTGTTTTTT	CASSYPTNTGELFF
many	TRBV20-1	TRBJ2-7	.	TGCAGTGCTCCCTCTCGTTTAGGGGCCGAGCAGTACTTC	CSAPSRLGAEQYF
.	TRBV19	TRBJ2-7	.	TGTGCCAGTAACGAGAGAGAGCAGTACTTC	CASNEREQYF
.	TRBV10-1	TRBJ2-4	.	TGCGCCAGCAGTGAGTCAAGGAGCGTAGCCAAAAACATTCAGTACTTC	CASSESRSVAKNIQYF
.	TRBV20-1	TRBJ2-5	.	TGCAGTGCTGGTGACGGATACCAAGAGACCCAGTACTTC	CSAGDGYQETQYF
many	TRBV12-3/TRBV12-4	TRBJ1-2	TRBD1	TGTGCCAGCAGGGGGACAGCCTCTAACTATGGCTACACCTTC	CASRGTASNYGYTF
many	TRBV28	TRBJ1-4	.	TGTGCCAGCTTCACTGGGGGGGCGGATGAAAAACTGTTTTTT	CASFTGGADEKLFF
many	TRBV28	TRBJ1-1	.	TGTGCCAGCAGTCCTCGACAGGAGGGAGCTTTCTTT	CASSPRQEGAFF
few	TRBV5-1	TRBJ2-2	TRBD1	TGCGCCAGCAGCCGACAGGGGGAGGCCGGGGAGCTGTTTTTT	CASSRQGEAGELFF
many	TRBV29-1	TRBJ2-7	TRBD1	TGCAGCGCGGTGACAGGGGAAGGCTACGAGCAGTACTTC	CSAVTGEGYEQYF
few	TRBV24-1	TRBJ2-1	.	TGTGCCACCAGTGATGCCAGGGGGGCGTTCGATGAGCAGTTCTTC	CATSDARGAFDEQFF
few	TRBV2	TRBJ1-6	.	TGTGCCAGCAGTCAGGGACGGAATAATTCACCCCTCCACTTT	CASSQGRNNSPLHF
.	TRBV5-1	TRBJ1-2	TRBD1	TGCGCCAGCAGCTTACAGGGGACCGACTATGGCTACACCTTC	CASSLQGTDYGYTF